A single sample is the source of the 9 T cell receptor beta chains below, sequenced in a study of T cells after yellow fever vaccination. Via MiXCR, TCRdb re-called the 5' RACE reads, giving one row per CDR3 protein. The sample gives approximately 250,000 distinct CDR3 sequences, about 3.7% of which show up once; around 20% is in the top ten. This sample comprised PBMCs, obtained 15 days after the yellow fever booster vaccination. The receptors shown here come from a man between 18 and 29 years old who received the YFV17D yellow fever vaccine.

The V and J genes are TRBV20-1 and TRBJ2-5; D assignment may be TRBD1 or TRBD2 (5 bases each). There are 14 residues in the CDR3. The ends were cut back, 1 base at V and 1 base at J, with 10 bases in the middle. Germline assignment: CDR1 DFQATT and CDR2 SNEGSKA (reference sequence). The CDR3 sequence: CSARVLGTQETQYF. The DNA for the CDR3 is TGCAGTGCTAGAGTACTAGGGACCCAAGAGACCCAGTACTTC.

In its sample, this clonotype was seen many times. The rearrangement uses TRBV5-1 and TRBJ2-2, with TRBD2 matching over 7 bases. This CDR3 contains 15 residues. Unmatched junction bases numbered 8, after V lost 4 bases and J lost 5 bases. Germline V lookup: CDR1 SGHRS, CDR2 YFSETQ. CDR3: CASSAVWRGTGELFF. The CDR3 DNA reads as TGCGCCAGCAGCGCAGTCTGGCGGGGGACCGGGGAGCTGTTTTTT.

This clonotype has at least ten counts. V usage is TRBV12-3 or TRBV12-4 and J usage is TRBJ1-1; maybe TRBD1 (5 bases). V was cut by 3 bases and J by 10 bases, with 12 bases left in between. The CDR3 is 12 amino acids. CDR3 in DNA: TGTGCCAGCAGTTTTTTGGAGGGACGAGCTTTCTTT. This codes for CASSFLEGRAFF.

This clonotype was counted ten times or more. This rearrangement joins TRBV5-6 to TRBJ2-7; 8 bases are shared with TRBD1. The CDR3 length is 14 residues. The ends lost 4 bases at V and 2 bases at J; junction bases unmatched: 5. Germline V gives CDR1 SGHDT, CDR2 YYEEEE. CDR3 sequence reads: CASSHRTGTYEQYV. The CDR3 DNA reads TGTGCCAGCAGCCACAGGACAGGGACCTACGAGCAGTACGTC.

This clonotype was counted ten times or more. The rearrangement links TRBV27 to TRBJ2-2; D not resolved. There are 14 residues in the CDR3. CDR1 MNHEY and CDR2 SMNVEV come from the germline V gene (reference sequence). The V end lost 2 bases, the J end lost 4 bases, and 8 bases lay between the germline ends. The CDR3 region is CASSLTPGTGELFF. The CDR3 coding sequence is TGTGCCAGCAGTTTAACCCCGGGCACCGGGGAGCTGTTTTTT.

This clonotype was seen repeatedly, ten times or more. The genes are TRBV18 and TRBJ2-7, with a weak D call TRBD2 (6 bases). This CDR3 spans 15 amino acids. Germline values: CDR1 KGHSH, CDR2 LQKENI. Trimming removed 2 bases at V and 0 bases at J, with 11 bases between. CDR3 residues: CASSPWDGSSYEQYF. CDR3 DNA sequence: TGTGCCAGCTCACCATGGGACGGGAGCTCCTACGAGCAGTACTTC.

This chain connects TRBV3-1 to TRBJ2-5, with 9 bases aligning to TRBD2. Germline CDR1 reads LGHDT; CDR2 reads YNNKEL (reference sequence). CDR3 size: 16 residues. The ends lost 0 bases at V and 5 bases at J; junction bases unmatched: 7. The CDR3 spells CASSQDTAGGQETQYF. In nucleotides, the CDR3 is TGTGCCAGCAGCCAAGACACAGCGGGGGGCCAGGAGACCCAGTACTTC.

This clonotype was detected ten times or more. CDR3: CASSQDWSTDTQYF. The CDR3 DNA reads TGTGCCAGCAGCCAAGATTGGAGCACAGATACGCAGTATTTT. The chain is built from TRBV14 and TRBJ2-3; D is ambiguous. The CDR3 totals 14 residues. V was cut by 0 bases and J by 0 bases, with 4 bases left in between. The germline V gene encodes CDR1 SGHDN and CDR2 FVKESK.

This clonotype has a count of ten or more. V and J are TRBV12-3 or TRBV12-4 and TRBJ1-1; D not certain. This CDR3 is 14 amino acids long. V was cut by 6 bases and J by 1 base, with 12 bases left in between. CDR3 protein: CASSLGWGNTEAFF. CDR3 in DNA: TGTGCCAGCAGCCTTGGATGGGGGAACACTGAAGCTTTCTTT.